One sample yielded the 30 T cell receptor beta chains listed below, sequenced in a study of Graves' ophthalmopathy and Graves' hyperthyroidism. The authors amplified TCR beta CDR3 regions from RNA transcripts. The first round was an RT-PCR with HTBI primers, and the second round was a multiplex PCR. TCRdb itself ran the multiplex PCR reads through MiXCR, one entry per CDR3 protein. The profile shows about 660,000 distinct CDR3 sequences, about 38% of them singletons. Sequenced sample: peripheral blood. The receptors come from an adult man with Graves' ophthalmopathy.

The rearrangement joins TRBV5-1 to TRBJ1-4, with a tentative D call TRBD1 (5 bases). CDR3 length: 15 residues. The V gene lost 2 bases and the J gene lost 7 bases, with 15 bases spanning the gap. Germline V CDR1 and CDR2: SGHRS, YFSETQ. This CDR3 reads CASSFQGLGGEKLFF. The CDR3 DNA reads as TGCGCCAGCAGCTTCCAGGGTTTGGGGGGTGAAAAACTGTTTTTT.

In the case of this clonotype: Possible read error: a much larger clone is one base away. The rearrangement links TRBV20-1 to TRBJ1-4, with TRBD1 as a possible D gene (5 bases). CDR3 length: 13 residues. The V gene's germline CDR1 is DFQATT and CDR2 SNEGSKA (reference sequence). The CDR3 nucleotides read TGCAGTGCTAGATCAGGGTTTAATGAAAAACTGCTTTTT. This encodes CSARSGFNEKLLF.

This clonotype appeared a single time. This rearrangement joins TRBV7-9 to TRBJ2-7; D not certain. V lost 0 bases and J lost 5, with 8 bases in between. The CDR3 has 13 amino acids. Germline lookup yields CDR1 SEHNR and CDR2 FQNEAQ (reference sequence). CDR3 coding DNA: TGTGCCAGCAGCTTAGCTGTCGGTCACGAGCAGTACTTC. Its translation: CASSLAVGHEQYF.

The rearrangement uses TRBV20-1 and TRBJ2-7; 10 nucleotides align to TRBD1. The CDR3 is made up of 15 amino acids. V trimming: 0 bases; J trimming: 3 bases; junction bases outside the gene matches: 5. Germline values: CDR1 DFQATT, CDR2 SNEGSKA (reference sequence). The CDR3 DNA follows: TGCAGTGCTAGAGATCGGGACAGGGGCTTCTACGAGCAGTACTTC. Its translation: CSARDRDRGFYEQYF.

Comment on this clonotype: Just one base apart from a much larger clone, this may be a read error. The V and J genes are TRBV11-2 and TRBJ1-1, with 7 bases matching TRBD1. The CDR3 covers 14 residues. J was trimmed by 6 bases and V by 9 bases; bases with no gene match: 13. Germline CDR1 reads SGHAT; CDR2 reads FQNNGV. In DNA form, the CDR3 reads TGTGCCAGTTCCCAACGACAGGGATGGGCTGAAGCTTTCTTT. Protein product: CASSQRQGWAEAFF.

Concerning this clonotype itself: Just one base apart from a much larger clone, this may be a read error. This rearrangement joins TRBV7-8 to TRBJ2-7, with 9 nucleotides matching TRBD2. Germline-derived CDR1 and CDR2 are SGHVS and FQNEAQ. The CDR3 covers 13 residues. CDR3 nucleotide sequence: TGTGCCAGCAGCTCTAGCGGGGCCTACAAGCAGTACTTC. Translation gives CASSSSGAYKQYF.

The chain couples TRBV20-1 to TRBJ1-6, with D maybe TRBD1 (5 bases). Trimming took off 6 bases at V and 10 bases at J, with 19 bases between the two ends. This CDR3 comprises 14 residues. Per germline, CDR1 DFQATT and CDR2 SNEGSKA (reference sequence). The CDR3 loop reads CSAPRGRGPSPLHF. The CDR3 coding sequence is TGCAGTGCCCCCCGGGGAAGGGGTCCGTCACCCCTCCACTTT.

The CDR3 DNA follows: TGTGCCAGCAGTAGACAGGCTCCTTACAATGAGCAGTTCTTC. Translated, it gives CASSRQAPYNEQFF. The V gene is TRBV25-1, the J gene TRBJ2-1, with D possibly TRBD1 on 6 matching bases. The CDR3 is 14 residues long. The germline V and J ends were trimmed by 5 bases and 4 bases, with 12 bases remaining between them. Germline V gene data show CDR1 as MGHDK and CDR2 as SYGVNS.

In this sample, this clonotype turned up many times. The V call is TRBV11-2, the J call TRBJ2-5; D uncertain. The V gene's germline CDR1 is SGHAT and CDR2 FQNNGV. Deletions cut 5 bases from V and 6 bases from J, with 10 bases between. This CDR3 comprises 12 residues. CDR3 DNA sequence: TGTGCCAGCAGCGGGGTCTCGAAGACCCAGTACTTC. As protein: CASSGVSKTQYF.

The chain has TRBV7-3 and TRBJ2-5; TRBD2 matches at 15 bases. V was pared by 4 bases and J by 3 bases, with 6 bases of the junction left unmatched. Germline values: CDR1 SGHTA, CDR2 FQGTGA. CDR3 length: 17 residues. The CDR3 sequence: CASSWGLAGGHKETQYF. CDR3 sequence (DNA): TGTGCCAGCAGCTGGGGACTAGCGGGGGGCCATAAAGAGACCCAGTACTTC.

In this sample, this clonotype turned up many times. This chain joins TRBV20-1 and TRBJ2-5, with TRBD2 matching 11 bases. V was clipped by 6 bases and J by 2 bases; unmatched bases: 5. The CDR3 has 14 residues. Germline V gene data show CDR1 as DFQATT and CDR2 as SNEGSKA (reference sequence). CDR3 DNA sequence: TGCAGTGCGGATACTAGCGGGGGACAAGAGACCCAGTACTTC. Translated, it gives CSADTSGGQETQYF.

The chain combines TRBV15 with TRBJ2-5, with a tentative D call TRBD1 (5 bases). CDR3 size: 14 residues. Between the trimmed V and J ends, which lost 0 bases and 1 base, there was a span of 6 bases. Germline values: CDR1 LNHNV, CDR2 YYDKDF (reference sequence). CDR3 bases: TGTGCCACCAGCAGAGATGGGGCCCAAGAGACCCAGTACTTC. Its translation is CATSRDGAQETQYF.

In this sample, this clonotype turned up many times. The chain links TRBV7-3 to TRBJ2-5; TRBD1 or TRBD2 may be the D gene (5 bases each). With 5 bases removed from V and 5 bases from J, the gap between germline ends came to 18 bases. The CDR3 spans 15 residues. CDR1 and CDR2 (germline): SGHTA, FQGTGA. The CDR3 protein is CASSPTRTEGETQYF. The CDR3 DNA reads as TGTGCCAGCAGCCCCACCCGGACTGAGGGGGAGACCCAGTACTTC.

This clonotype appeared a few times. V gene TRBV2 combines with J gene TRBJ1-2, with D perhaps TRBD1 (5 bases). CDR1 and CDR2 (germline): SNHLY, FYNNEI. This CDR3 has 14 residues. Deletions cut 6 bases from V and 0 bases from J, with 11 bases between. CDR3 region: CASSSVGPNYGYTF. The CDR3 coding sequence is TGTGCCAGCAGCTCGGTGGGGCCTAACTATGGCTACACCTTC.

V usage is TRBV4-1 and J usage is TRBJ2-7; 8 bases fit TRBD1. Germline V gene sequence: CDR1 MGHRA, CDR2 YSYEKL. The CDR3 sequence is 15 residues long. The V and J ends lost 1 base and 4 bases, in that order; junction bases with no gene match: 6. CDR3 residues: CASSQGTGNLYEQYF. The DNA of the CDR3 is TGCGCCAGCAGCCAAGGGACAGGGAACCTTTACGAGCAGTACTTC.

About this clonotype: A junction end diverges from the germline sequence, so it may reflect a read error. V usage is TRBV10-3 and J usage is TRBJ2-6; D may match TRBD1 or TRBD2 (5 bases each). CDR1 is ENHRY and CDR2 is SYGVKD in the germline V gene. This CDR3 contains 13 residues. The CDR3 coding sequence is TGTGCCATCACCGACGAGGGGCCGAACACTGAGGCTTTC. Protein: CAITDEGPNTEAF.

The rearrangement links TRBV7-6 to TRBJ1-3; D gene unclear. CDR3 length: 14 residues. Trimming took off 1 base at V and 7 bases at J, with 11 bases between the two ends. In germline, CDR1 is SGHVS, CDR2 FNYEAQ. CDR3 DNA sequence: TGTGCCAGCAGCTTAGGACCGCTCGGGAACACCATATATTTT. As protein: CASSLGPLGNTIYF.

On this clonotype: A much larger clonotype is one base distant, so this may be a read error. Here the CDR3 DNA reads TGCAGTGCTAGGGGGACGGGGGGACTGTACTTC. It yields the protein CSARGTGGLYF. The chain couples TRBV20-1 to TRBJ2-7; 7 bases align to TRBD2. Losses at the gene ends were 3 bases for V and 12 bases for J; bases not matched to a gene: 8. Per germline, CDR1 DFQATT and CDR2 SNEGSKA (reference sequence). The CDR3 is 11 amino acids.

This clonotype was counted ten times or more. The chain couples TRBV7-2 to TRBJ2-7; TRBD2 matches 10 bases. CDR3 length: 13 residues. Trimming removed 5 bases from V and 9 bases from J; junction bases left unmatched: 7. From germline, CDR1 is SGHTA and CDR2 FQGNSA. The DNA of the CDR3 is TGTGCCAGCAGCATGAGACTAGCGGGCTTGCAGTACTTC. Residues: CASSMRLAGLQYF.

This clonotype was detected many times. The chain joins TRBV10-3 to TRBJ1-2; 7 positions agree with TRBD1. V dropped 7 bases and J dropped 8; count of bases not matched to a gene: 10. The CDR3 loop spans 13 amino acids. Germline-derived CDR1 and CDR2 are ENHRY and SYGVKD. CDR3 bases: TGTGCCATCATGAACAGGGGTTCGGGCGGCTACACCTTC. Translating it yields CAIMNRGSGGYTF.

The chain combines TRBV12-3 or TRBV12-4 with TRBJ1-1, with D maybe TRBD1 (6 bases). The V end was cut by 7 bases, the J end by 8 bases, with 17 bases between. The CDR3 totals 13 residues. The CDR3 region is CASKAPGTPEAFF. Written as DNA, the CDR3 is TGTGCCAGCAAGGCCCCCGGGACACCCGAAGCTTTCTTT.

J is TRBJ1-2 and V is TRBV29-1; 10 nucleotides agree with TRBD1. The V and J ends lost 7 bases and 4 bases, in that order; junction bases with no gene match: 9. The CDR3 loop spans 14 amino acids. Germline V gives CDR1 SQVTM, CDR2 ANQGSEA. The CDR3 loop is CSGDGTGDFYGYTF. The DNA for the CDR3 is TGCAGCGGCGACGGGACAGGGGATTTCTATGGCTACACCTTC.

The chain employs TRBV29-1 and TRBJ2-7; 9 positions match TRBD1. This CDR3 has 14 amino acids. Per the germline V gene, CDR1 is SQVTM and CDR2 is ANQGSEA. The V segment lost 8 bases and the J segment 1 base; nucleotides outside the gene matches: 9. CDR3 nucleotide sequence: TGCAGCAGTTTAGGGACAGGGAGGTCCTACGAGCAGTACTTC. This gives the protein CSSLGTGRSYEQYF.

In its sample, this clonotype was seen a few times. The J gene is TRBJ2-5, the V gene TRBV29-1; D is possibly TRBD2 (5 bases). The DNA end is a closer match to TRBJ2-4, so the J assignment may be wrong. This CDR3 has 13 amino acids. The germline CDR1 and CDR2 sequences are SQVTM and ANQGSEA. The CDR3 loop is CSVVSDTGYIQYF. As DNA, the CDR3 is TGCAGCGTTGTCTCAGACACGGGGTACATTCAGTACTTC.

In its sample, this clonotype was seen many times. The chain uses TRBV19 and TRBJ1-3; D not resolved. Germline values: CDR1 LNHDA, CDR2 SQIVND (reference sequence). The CDR3 sequence is 17 residues long. The V gene lost 7 bases and the J gene lost 0 bases, with 19 bases spanning the gap. The CDR3 is CASISPSSPASGNTIYF. In DNA form, the CDR3 reads TGTGCCAGTATTTCACCATCTAGCCCCGCCTCTGGAAACACCATATATTTT.

The chain recombines TRBV12-5 with TRBJ2-2; 8 bases line up with TRBD1. Germline V gene sequence: CDR1 LGHNT, CDR2 FRNRAP. The CDR3 runs 14 residues. J gave up 1 base and V 6 bases, and 1 base lay outside the gene matches. This chain's CDR3 is CASGDRGNTGELFF. The CDR3 coding sequence is TGTGCTAGTGGAGACAGGGGGAACACCGGGGAGCTGTTTTTT.

This clonotype was recorded at least ten times. The chain is built from TRBV6-5 and TRBJ1-2; D perhaps matches TRBD1 (5 bases). The CDR3 is made up of 14 amino acids. CDR1 MNHEY and CDR2 SVGAGI come from the germline V gene. The germline V and J ends were trimmed by 0 bases and 1 base, with 6 bases remaining between them. CDR3 residues: CASSYSTDNYGYTF. The CDR3 nucleotides read TGTGCCAGCAGTTACTCGACAGATAACTATGGCTACACCTTC.

Turning to this clonotype: One end of the junction varies from germline; a read error may be responsible. Here the CDR3 reads CASSFGLQDTEAF. The DNA for the CDR3 is TGCGCCAGCAGCTTCGGCTTGCAGGACACTGAAGCTTTC. The chain combines TRBV5-1 with TRBJ2-6; possibly TRBD1 for D (5 bases). This CDR3 has 13 residues. Germline V gene sequence: CDR1 SGHRS, CDR2 YFSETQ.

This clonotype was counted at least ten times. The rearrangement links TRBV29-1 to TRBJ2-7; 8 bases align to TRBD1. The CDR3 is made up of 12 amino acids. From germline, CDR1 is SQVTM and CDR2 ANQGSEA. V lost 6 bases, J lost 5 bases, and 6 bases stayed unmatched. CDR3: CSVFGQGHEQYF. CDR3 nucleotide sequence: TGCAGCGTGTTTGGACAGGGCCACGAGCAGTACTTC.

The table lists this clonotype with many counts. The chain links TRBV6-1 to TRBJ2-5; D remains unclear. CDR1 and CDR2 from the germline V gene are MNHNS and SASEGT. Trimming cost V 8 bases and J 2 bases, with 15 bases left between them. The CDR3 consists of 14 residues. The CDR3 reads CASPSGDGQETQYF. For the CDR3, the DNA is TGTGCCAGCCCCTCCGGAGACGGGCAAGAGACCCAGTACTTC.